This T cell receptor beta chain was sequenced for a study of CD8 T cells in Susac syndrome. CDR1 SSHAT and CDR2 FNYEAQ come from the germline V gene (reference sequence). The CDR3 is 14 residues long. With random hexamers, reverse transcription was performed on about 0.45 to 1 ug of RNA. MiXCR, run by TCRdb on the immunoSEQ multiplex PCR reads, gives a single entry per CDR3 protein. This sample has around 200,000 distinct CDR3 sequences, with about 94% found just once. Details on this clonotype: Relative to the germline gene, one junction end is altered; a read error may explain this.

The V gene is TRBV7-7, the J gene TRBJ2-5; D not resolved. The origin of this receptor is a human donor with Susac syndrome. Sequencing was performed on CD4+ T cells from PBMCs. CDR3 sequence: CASSLDSLVETQYF. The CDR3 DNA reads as TGTGCTAGCAGCTTAGATAGCTTGGTGGAGACCCAGTACTTC.